The clone carrying this T cell receptor (beta chain) was found a few times. Per the original data handling: Amplification from reference gene primers served as the basis for estimated nucleated cell counts. Sequenced by immunoSEQ multiplex PCR; TCRdb stores in-frame clones only, minus some. V and J calls and clone size are copied from that table; D and trimming were computed from the DNA. Of about 200,000 clones listed, around 80% are singletons. This entry belongs to a study of blood T cell repertoires in COVID-19. For the study at large: There were acute and convalescent COVID-19 samples, and they came from the United States, Italy and Spain.

V lost 3 bases and J lost 6; bases outside the gene matches: 13. This CDR3 is built from 17 residues. Germline V gene sequence: CDR1 SGHVS, CDR2 FQNEAQ. Source material: peripheral blood. The V and J genes are TRBV7-8 and TRBJ2-1; TRBD1 matches at 8 bases. The clonotype was recovered from a woman aged 40 to 50 with acute or convalescent COVID-19. The CDR3: CASSFLRSGQGTNEQFF. The CDR3, as DNA: TGTGCCAGCAGCTTTCTCCGTAGCGGACAGGGCACCAATGAGCAGTTCTTC.